This TCR beta chain was obtained from a study of follicular helper T cells after annual influenza vaccination. This clone was found once. Its antigen is still unknown. As for time point: 2015-2016 season, pre-vaccination. Points from the study as a whole: ICOS+CD38+ cTfh clonality change tracked circulating plasmablast frequency change.

V shed 2 bases, J shed 5 bases, and the junction held 9 bases outside the gene matches. The CDR3 has 17 amino acids. Germline CDR1 LNHNV, CDR2 YYDKDF (reference sequence). Sequencing was performed with immunoSEQ multiplex PCR; in TCRdb, only in-frame clones are kept and a portion is missing. The sample shows roughly 15,000 clones, 75% to 80% of them seen only once. The chain combines TRBV15 with TRBJ2-5, with 12 nucleotides matching TRBD1. The sequence was obtained from an adult who received the influenza vaccine. The sample was CXCR5- memory CD4+ T cells sorted from blood, taken on the day of influenza vaccination. CDR3: CATSRPPGQGAKETQYF. The DNA for the CDR3 is TGTGCCACCAGCAGACCACCGGGACAGGGGGCTAAGGAGACCCAGTACTTC.